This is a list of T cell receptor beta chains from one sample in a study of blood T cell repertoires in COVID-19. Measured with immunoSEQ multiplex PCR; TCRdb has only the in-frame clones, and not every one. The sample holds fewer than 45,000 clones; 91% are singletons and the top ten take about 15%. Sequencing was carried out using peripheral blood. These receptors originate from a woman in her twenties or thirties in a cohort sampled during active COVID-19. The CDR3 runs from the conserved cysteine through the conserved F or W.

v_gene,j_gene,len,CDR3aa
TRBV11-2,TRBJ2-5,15,CASSLDGRDQETQYF
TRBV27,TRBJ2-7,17,CASSIMRPGQGIYEQYF
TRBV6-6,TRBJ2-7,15,CASSLPGQGEYEQYF
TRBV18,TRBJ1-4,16,CASSPSPRSTNEKLFF
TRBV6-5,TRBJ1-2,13,CASSYNSGVGYTF
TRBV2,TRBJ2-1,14,CASRASGRYNEQFF
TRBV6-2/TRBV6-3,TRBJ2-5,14,CASSYSSGRETQYF
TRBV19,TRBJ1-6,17,CASSPRGGSSYNSPLHF
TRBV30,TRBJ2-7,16,CAWSDGTSGGGYEQYF
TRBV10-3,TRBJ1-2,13,CAISESGENGYTF
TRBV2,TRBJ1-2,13,CASILGRNYGYTF
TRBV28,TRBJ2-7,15,CASRYTSGRDREQYF
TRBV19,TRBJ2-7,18,CASSIDPRGRFRSYEQYF
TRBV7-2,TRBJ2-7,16,CASSLVASGSWYEQYF
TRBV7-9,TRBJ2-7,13,CASSDRGPYEQYF
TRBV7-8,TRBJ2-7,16,CASSLGRLAGGGEQYF
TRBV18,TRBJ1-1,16,CASSPLGGGLKTEAFF
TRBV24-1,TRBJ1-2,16,CATSDSPVTAIEGYTF
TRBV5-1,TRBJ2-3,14,CASSLIQNTDTQYF
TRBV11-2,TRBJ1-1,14,CASSLSKRNTEAFF
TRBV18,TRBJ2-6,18,CASSVAGTGISGANVLTF
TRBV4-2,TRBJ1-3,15,CASSLDYSRWNTIYF
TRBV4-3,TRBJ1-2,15,CASSPERESNYGYTF
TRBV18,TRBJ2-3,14,CASSPELVADTQYF
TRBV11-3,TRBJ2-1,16,CASSLRVAGGNNEQFF